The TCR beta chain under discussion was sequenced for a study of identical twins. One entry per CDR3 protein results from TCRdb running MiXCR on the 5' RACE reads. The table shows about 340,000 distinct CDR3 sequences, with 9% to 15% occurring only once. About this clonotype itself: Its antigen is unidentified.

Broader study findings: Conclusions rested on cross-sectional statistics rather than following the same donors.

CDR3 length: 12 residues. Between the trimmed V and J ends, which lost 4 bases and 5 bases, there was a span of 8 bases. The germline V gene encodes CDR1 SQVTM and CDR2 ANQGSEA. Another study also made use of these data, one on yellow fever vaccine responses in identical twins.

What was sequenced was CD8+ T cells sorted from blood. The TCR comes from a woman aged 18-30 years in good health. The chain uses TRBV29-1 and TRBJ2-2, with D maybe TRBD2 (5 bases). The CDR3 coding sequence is TGCAGCGTTGTACCGGGAACCGGGGAGCTGTTTTTT. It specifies CSVVPGTGELFF.